The next 10 T cell receptor beta chains were all read from a single sample in a study of cytomegalovirus exposure and HLA in healthy donors. PCR amplification relied on 60 Vbeta primers (plus 13 Jbeta primers). Here immunoSEQ multiplex PCR was the method, and the copy in TCRdb shows in-frame clones only, minus some. The sample has about 120,000 clones, around 75% seen once. Sequenced material: PBMCs. These receptors originate from a woman in her forties or fifties in good health and CMV-seronegative.

The gene calls are TRBV27 and TRBJ1-1, with TRBD1 matching 7 bases. Germline V lookup: CDR1 MNHEY, CDR2 SMNVEV (reference sequence). J gave up 3 bases and V 6 bases, and 4 bases lay outside the gene matches. The CDR3 has 13 amino acids. CDR3 DNA: TGTGCCAGCAGCTCCACAGGGGACACTGAAGCTTTCTTT. It specifies CASSSTGDTEAFF.

The chain links TRBV18 to TRBJ2-1, with 10 bases that match TRBD2. The V gene end was trimmed by 6 bases and the J gene end by 5 bases; junction bases not matched to a gene: 4. Germline V gene sequence: CDR1 KGHSH, CDR2 LQKENI. The CDR3 sequence is 14 residues long. Here the CDR3 reads CASSSGRQDNEQFF. The CDR3 DNA is TGTGCCAGCTCTAGCGGGAGGCAAGACAATGAGCAGTTCTTC.

The chain recombines TRBV10-3 with TRBJ2-3; tentative D call: TRBD1 (6 bases). V gave up 10 bases and J gave up 3 bases, with 14 bases separating them. Germline CDR1 is ENHRY and CDR2 is SYGVKD. The CDR3 runs 13 residues. The CDR3, as DNA: TGTGCCACGCAGGGGAAGGAGACAGATACGCAGTATTTT. Its translation: CATQGKETDTQYF.

This clone was detected a few times. This chain links TRBV23-1 with TRBJ2-3; a weak D match, TRBD1 (6 bases). TRBV23-1 is an ORF, with its function uncertain. Trimming stripped 3 bases from V and 3 bases from J, with 13 bases between. The CDR3 contains 15 residues. The CDR3: CASSHTGNRTDTQYF. In DNA, the CDR3 is TGCGCCAGCAGTCACACAGGGAATAGGACAGATACGCAGTATTTT.

V gene TRBV30 combines with J gene TRBJ2-7; D gene ambiguous. Between the trimmed V and J ends, which lost 0 bases and 3 bases, there was a span of 6 bases. This CDR3 is 12 amino acids long. CDR1 and CDR2 (germline): GTSNPN, SVGIG (reference sequence). The CDR3 sequence is CAWSVVSYEQYF. The DNA for the CDR3 is TGTGCCTGGAGTGTAGTCAGCTACGAGCAGTACTTC.

This sequence joins TRBV10-3 and TRBJ2-7; 12 nucleotides align to TRBD2. This CDR3 comprises 14 residues. After removal of 6 bases from V and 2 bases from J, the junction contained 2 bases not matched to a gene. Looked up from germline, CDR1 is ENHRY and CDR2 is SYGVKD. The CDR3 sequence is CAIRTSGSTYEQYF. The CDR3 DNA is TGTGCCATCAGGACTAGCGGGAGTACCTACGAGCAGTACTTC.

The chain carries TRBV29-1 and TRBJ2-1; D is perhaps TRBD2 (5 bases). The CDR3 runs 17 residues. The V gene's germline CDR1 is SQVTM and CDR2 ANQGSEA. Trimming stripped 3 bases from V and 7 bases from J, with 25 bases between. The CDR3 is CSVDFPDSGGRENEQFF. The CDR3, as DNA: TGCAGCGTTGATTTTCCCGACTCAGGAGGCCGGGAAAATGAGCAGTTCTTC.

This clone came up a few times. The genes are TRBV11-3 and TRBJ2-7; the match to TRBD1 covers 9 bases. The CDR3 contains 15 residues. J lost 5 bases, V lost 3 bases, and 8 bases had no gene match. The germline gives CDR1 SGHNT, CDR2 YENEEA. CDR3 bases: TGTGCCAGCAGCTTGGGGACAGGGTCCTTCCACGAGCAGTACTTC. This codes for CASSLGTGSFHEQYF.

This clone was detected once. This chain joins TRBV14 and TRBJ2-5; 7 positions match TRBD2. There are 15 residues in the CDR3. V lost 5 bases to trimming and J lost 4 bases; unmatched junction nucleotides: 10. Per the germline V gene, CDR1 is SGHDN and CDR2 is FVKESK. CDR3 sequence (DNA): TGTGCCAGCAGCTCCCGTGGACTAGTCGGAGAGACCCAGTACTTC. Protein: CASSSRGLVGETQYF.

J is TRBJ1-2 and V is TRBV25-1; 8 nucleotides align to TRBD1. The CDR3 loop spans 16 amino acids. The V segment lost 1 base and the J segment 4 bases; nucleotides outside the gene matches: 8. CDR1 and CDR2 (germline): MGHDK, SYGVNS. The CDR3 DNA sequence: TGTGCCAGCAGTGAATCGATTGACAGGGGCCTCTATGGCTACACCTTC. Encoded protein: CASSESIDRGLYGYTF.